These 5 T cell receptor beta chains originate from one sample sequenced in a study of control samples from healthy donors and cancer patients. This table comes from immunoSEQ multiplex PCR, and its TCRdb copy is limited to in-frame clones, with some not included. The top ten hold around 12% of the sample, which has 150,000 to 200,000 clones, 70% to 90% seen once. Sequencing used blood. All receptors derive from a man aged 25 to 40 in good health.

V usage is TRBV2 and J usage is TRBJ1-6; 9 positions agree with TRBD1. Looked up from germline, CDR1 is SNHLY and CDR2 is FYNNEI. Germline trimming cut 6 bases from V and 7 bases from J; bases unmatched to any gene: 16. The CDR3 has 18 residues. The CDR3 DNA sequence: TGTGCCAGCAGAGGAAGCGCTTTCTCCGGGACAGGGAATTCACCCCTCCACTTT. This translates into CASRGSAFSGTGNSPLHF.

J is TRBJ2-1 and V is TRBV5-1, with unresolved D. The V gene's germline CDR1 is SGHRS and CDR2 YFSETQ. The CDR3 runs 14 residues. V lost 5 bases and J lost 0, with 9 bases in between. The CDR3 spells CASREIPSYNEQFF. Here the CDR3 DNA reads TGCGCCAGCAGGGAGATCCCCTCCTACAATGAGCAGTTCTTC.

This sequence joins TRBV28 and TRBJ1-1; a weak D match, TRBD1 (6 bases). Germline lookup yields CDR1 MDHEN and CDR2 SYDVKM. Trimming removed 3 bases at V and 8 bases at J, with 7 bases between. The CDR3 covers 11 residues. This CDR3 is CASSLDREAFF. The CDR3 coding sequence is TGTGCCAGCAGTTTGGACAGAGAAGCTTTCTTT.

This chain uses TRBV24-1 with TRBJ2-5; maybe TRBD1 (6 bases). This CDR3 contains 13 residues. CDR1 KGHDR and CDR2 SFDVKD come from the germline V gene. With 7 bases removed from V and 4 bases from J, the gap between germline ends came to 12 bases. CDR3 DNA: TGTGCCACCAGCCTAGGGGGTGCAGAGACCCAGTACTTC. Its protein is CATSLGGAETQYF.

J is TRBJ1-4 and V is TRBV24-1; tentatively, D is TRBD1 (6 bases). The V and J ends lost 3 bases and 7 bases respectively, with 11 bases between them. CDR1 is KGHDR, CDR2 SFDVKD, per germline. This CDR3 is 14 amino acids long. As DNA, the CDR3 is TGTGCCACCAGTGATGGGGGGGGGCCTGAAAAACTGTTTTTT. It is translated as CATSDGGGPEKLFF.